What follows is one TCR beta chain and its context. The source of the sample is a study of blood T cell repertoires in COVID-19. Study as a whole: PBMCs, B-cell-depleted T cells, or T cells were the source of the cDNA or gDNA that made up the material.

Methods used by the authors: Using reference gene primer amplification, nucleated cell counts were estimated. Only in-frame clones appear in the TCRdb table, and some are missing; sequencing was by immunoSEQ multiplex PCR. Clonal size and the V and J genes are those of that table, whereas D and trimming came from the DNA. Among over 200,000 clones, approximately 85% were seen once, and the ten largest hold under 2.5%. Unmatched junction bases numbered 8, after V lost 4 bases and J lost 3 bases. CDR1 and CDR2 from the germline V gene are SNHLY and FYNNEI. The CDR3 spans 16 residues. Ages ranged from about 18 to 89 years, with residence in 24 US areas. What the recovered Cohort 3 donors had was two negative PCRs, clearance, or symptom resolution.

The chain combines TRBV2 with TRBJ2-7; 11 bases agree with TRBD2. The TCR comes from a woman aged 45 to 65 who had recovered from COVID-19. The sequenced sample was PBMCs or T cells enriched from blood (not recorded which). The CDR3 DNA sequence: TGTGCCAGCAGTGCCCTTCTGACTAGCGGGAACTACGAGCAGTACTTC. Translating gives CASSALLTSGNYEQYF. Variable domain in full (rest from reference TRBV2 and TRBJ2-7): EPEVTQTPSHQVTQMGQEVILRCVPISNHLYFYWYRQILGQKVEFLVSFYNNEISEKSEIFDDQFSVERPDGSNFTLKIRSTKLEDSAMYFCASSALLTSGNYEQYFGPGTRLTVT.